Listed below are T cell receptor beta chains from one sample, sequenced in a study of beta chain features in type 1 diabetes. This table comes from immunoSEQ multiplex PCR, and its TCRdb copy is limited to in-frame clones, with some not included. The data show 250,000 to 350,000 clones, 12% to 15% seen once. Sequencing was done on a sample of central memory CD4+ T cells from blood. These receptors were obtained from a man between 25 and 39 years old in good health. Each CDR3 is given with its conserved first and last residue. A D gene is named only where the DNA matches it firmly. Clone size is not always given. Where it is, it says once, few, many or a class for expanded clones.

TGCGCCAGCCACCTTTGCGATGGCTACACCTTC | CASHLCDGYTF | NA | TRBV23-1 | many | TRBJ1-2
TGTGCCTGGAACCCCCTAGCGGGATTCGGCAATGAGCAGTTCTTC | CAWNPLAGFGNEQFF | TRBD2 | TRBV30 | NA | TRBJ2-1
TGTGCCAGCTCACCAAACGGGAGGAGCTCCTACGAGCAGTACTTC | CASSPNGRSSYEQYF | TRBD2 | TRBV18 | NA | TRBJ2-7
TGTGCCAGCATGGCTGGGGTTACGCAGTATTTT | CASMAGVTQYF | NA | TRBV7-2 | many | TRBJ2-3
TGTGCCAGCAGCCCCTTCGATCGTCGGGGCAAGTTCTTC | CASSPFDRRGKFF | NA | TRBV6-1 | few | TRBJ2-1
TGCGCCAGCAGTGGTGGCAATGAGCAGTTCTTC | CASSGGNEQFF | NA | TRBV10-2 | few | TRBJ2-1
TGTGCCAGCAGTGAAAGACCAGGAAACACTGAAGCTTTCTTT | CASSERPGNTEAFF | NA | TRBV6-5 | NA | TRBJ1-1
TGCAGCGTTGGCAGGGGGCGAGGAGAAAAACTGTTTTTT | CSVGRGRGEKLFF | TRBD1 | TRBV29-1 | few | TRBJ1-4
TGCGCCAGCAGCCAAGACCCCGGTTTTCCCCAGCATTTT | CASSQDPGFPQHF | NA | TRBV4-3 | few | TRBJ1-5
TGTGCCAGCAGCTTAGTCTTGGTCTCAGATTCACCCCTCCACTTT | CASSLVLVSDSPLHF | NA | TRBV7-2 | few | TRBJ1-6
TGTGCCAGCAGCTCCTTTAGGGGGACAGGGGCCCTCAATGAGCAGTTCTTC | CASSSFRGTGALNEQFF | TRBD1 | TRBV11-2 | few | TRBJ2-1
TGCGCCAGCAGCTTGGGGCTAGCGGGGAACACCGGGGAGCTGTTTTTT | CASSLGLAGNTGELFF | TRBD2 | TRBV5-1 | NA | TRBJ2-2
TGTGCCAGCAGCTTAGAAGGGGCGGGAGCAGATACGCAGTATTTT | CASSLEGAGADTQYF | TRBD2 | TRBV11-1 | NA | TRBJ2-3
TGTGCCAGCAGCGTAGGGTCAGGGAACCAGTACTTC | CASSVGSGNQYF | NA | TRBV9 | NA | TRBJ2-5
TGTGCCTGGAGTGTGGGGCAGGGTTCCACTGAAGCTTTCTTT | CAWSVGQGSTEAFF | NA | TRBV30 | NA | TRBJ1-1
TGCGCCAGCAGTGAGTCGGAAGGGGCTGGCTACACCTTC | CASSESEGAGYTF | NA | TRBV10-2 | NA | TRBJ1-2
TGTGCCAGCAGTGCCAGGGCCGGGACTGAAGCTTTCTTT | CASSARAGTEAFF | NA | TRBV2 | few | TRBJ1-1
TGCAGCGTTGTTGTTACAGCGAATTCACCCCTCCACTTT | CSVVVTANSPLHF | NA | TRBV29-1 | few | TRBJ1-6
TGTGCCAGCAGCGCAGGACTAGCGGATAAAGAGCAGTTCTTC | CASSAGLADKEQFF | TRBD2 | TRBV9 | NA | TRBJ2-1
TGTGCCAGCAGCCAAGAGGCTAGCGGGCTCACAGATACGCAGTATTTT | CASSQEASGLTDTQYF | TRBD2 | TRBV4-2 | NA | TRBJ2-3
TGTGCCAGCAGCCCGACGGGTCGGTTGGATGGCTACACCTTC | CASSPTGRLDGYTF | NA | TRBV7-9 | few | TRBJ1-2
TGTGCCAGCAGTTTATCCCTCGCCGGCACCGGGGAGCTGTTTTTT | CASSLSLAGTGELFF | NA | TRBV28 | few | TRBJ2-2
TGTGCCAGCACCCCCGGAGGGACCTATGGCTACACCTTC | CASTPGGTYGYTF | NA | TRBV11-1 | few | TRBJ1-2
TGTGCCAGCAGCCCTTTTGTCCCAGAGACCCAGTACTTC | CASSPFVPETQYF | NA | TRBV7-2 | NA | TRBJ2-5
TGTGCCAGCAGTGTCCTCGAGGATCAGCCCCAGCATTTT | CASSVLEDQPQHF | NA | TRBV6-1 | NA | TRBJ1-5
TGCGCCAGCAGCTTGGCAGGGCCTAACTATGGCTACACCTTC | CASSLAGPNYGYTF | NA | TRBV5-1 | NA | TRBJ1-2
TGTGCCAGCAGTGAATACAGGGGAAACAATGAGCAGTTCTTC | CASSEYRGNNEQFF | NA | TRBV25-1 | few | TRBJ2-1
TGTGCCTGGAGTGTATTGAACTCAGCGGTAAATGAGCAGTTCTTC | CAWSVLNSAVNEQFF | NA | TRBV30 | few | TRBJ2-1
TGCGCCAGCAGCCAAGCTAGCGGGGGGGCCTACAATGAGCAGTTCTTC | CASSQASGGAYNEQFF | TRBD2 | TRBV4-3 | NA | TRBJ2-1
TGTGCCAGCAGTGACCGGAGGGCCCCTGAAGAGACCCAGTACTTC | CASSDRRAPEETQYF | NA | TRBV6-4 | few | TRBJ2-5
TGTGCCAGCAGCGTATTTGGACAGAACACTGAAGCTTTCTTT | CASSVFGQNTEAFF | NA | TRBV9 | NA | TRBJ1-1
TGTGCCAGCAGCTTAGGAGAAGCGGGGCAGTATTTT | CASSLGEAGQYF | NA | TRBV7-9 | NA | TRBJ2-3
TGTGCCAGCAGTGTACAGGTCAACAATTCACCCCTCCACTTT | CASSVQVNNSPLHF | NA | TRBV6-1 | NA | TRBJ1-6
TGTGCCAGCAGCTTAGCTGGGGGTCACAATGAGCAGTTCTTC | CASSLAGGHNEQFF | NA | TRBV7-7 | few | TRBJ2-1
TGTGCCAGCAGCTTAGGCCCTCGGGCAGCCAAAAACATTCAGTACTTC | CASSLGPRAAKNIQYF | NA | TRBV7-2 | few | TRBJ2-4
TGTGCCAGCTCTACTGGGCGTCAGCGAGTCACTGAAGCTTTCTTT | CASSTGRQRVTEAFF | NA | TRBV18 | NA | TRBJ1-1
TGTGCCAGCAGCATGAGGACAGGGGGCAGGGTTTATGGCTACACCTTC | CASSMRTGGRVYGYTF | TRBD1 | TRBV5-6 | few | TRBJ1-2
TGTGCCAGCAGCTTACAGCAGGGACGCGGGCAACTGTTTTTT | CASSLQQGRGQLFF | NA | TRBV11-3 | NA | TRBJ1-4
TGTGCCAGCAGCCGGGACAGGGATTATGGGGCCAACGTCCTGACTTTC | CASSRDRDYGANVLTF | TRBD1 | TRBV5-4 | NA | TRBJ2-6
TGTGCCAGCAGCTCATGGGACAGTTTCTCCTACGAGCAGTACTTC | CASSSWDSFSYEQYF | TRBD1 | TRBV7-9 | few | TRBJ2-7
TGTGCCAGCAGCCCTACGGGTGGAAGCAATCAGCCCCAGCATTTT | CASSPTGGSNQPQHF | NA | TRBV7-9 | NA | TRBJ1-5
TGTGCCAGCAGCTTAATCGGGGACCCTAGGGAGACCCAGTACTTC | CASSLIGDPRETQYF | NA | TRBV7-2 | few | TRBJ2-5
TGTGCCAGCAGTGAAAGACCGGGACACCCCGCGGGCTACACCTTC | CASSERPGHPAGYTF | NA | TRBV6-1 | many | TRBJ1-2
TGTGCCAGTACCGCGGACAGCCTCGCGAGGACCCAGTACTTC | CASTADSLARTQYF | NA | TRBV19 | few | TRBJ2-5
TGCGCCAGCAGCCTAAATATGGGAGAGACCCAGTACTTC | CASSLNMGETQYF | NA | TRBV5-1 | NA | TRBJ2-5
TGTGCCAGCAGCTTTGATGCAGGGAGAAACACCATATATTTT | CASSFDAGRNTIYF | NA | TRBV5-6 | many | TRBJ1-3
TGTGCCAGCAGCTCGAACATCAGGGGACAGCCCCAGCATTTT | CASSSNIRGQPQHF | NA | TRBV7-6 | NA | TRBJ1-5
TGTGCCAGCAACAAGCCAAACGACGAGACCCAGTACTTC | CASNKPNDETQYF | NA | TRBV5-4 | few | TRBJ2-5
TGTGCCAGCAGTGAGAGACAGGTCTTAGAGCAGTACTTC | CASSERQVLEQYF | NA | TRBV6-1 | many | TRBJ2-7
TGTGCCAGCAGCTTGGAGGGTCTTTCCTCCTACGAGCAGTACTTC | CASSLEGLSSYEQYF | NA | TRBV5-4 | few | TRBJ2-7
TGTGCCAGCACCCAGACTAGTTTTGGCACCGGGGAGCTGTTTTTT | CASTQTSFGTGELFF | NA | TRBV6-5 | few | TRBJ2-2
TGTGCCAGCAGCTTAGTTTCGGCAGCCTCTGGAAACACCATATATTTT | CASSLVSAASGNTIYF | NA | TRBV7-6 | NA | TRBJ1-3
TGTGCCAGCAGTGAAAACATCTACGAGCAGTACTTC | CASSENIYEQYF | NA | TRBV6-1 | NA | TRBJ2-7
TGCGCCAGCAGCCAAGTTTTCGGCCTCGAGCAGTACTTC | CASSQVFGLEQYF | NA | TRBV4-3 | few | TRBJ2-7